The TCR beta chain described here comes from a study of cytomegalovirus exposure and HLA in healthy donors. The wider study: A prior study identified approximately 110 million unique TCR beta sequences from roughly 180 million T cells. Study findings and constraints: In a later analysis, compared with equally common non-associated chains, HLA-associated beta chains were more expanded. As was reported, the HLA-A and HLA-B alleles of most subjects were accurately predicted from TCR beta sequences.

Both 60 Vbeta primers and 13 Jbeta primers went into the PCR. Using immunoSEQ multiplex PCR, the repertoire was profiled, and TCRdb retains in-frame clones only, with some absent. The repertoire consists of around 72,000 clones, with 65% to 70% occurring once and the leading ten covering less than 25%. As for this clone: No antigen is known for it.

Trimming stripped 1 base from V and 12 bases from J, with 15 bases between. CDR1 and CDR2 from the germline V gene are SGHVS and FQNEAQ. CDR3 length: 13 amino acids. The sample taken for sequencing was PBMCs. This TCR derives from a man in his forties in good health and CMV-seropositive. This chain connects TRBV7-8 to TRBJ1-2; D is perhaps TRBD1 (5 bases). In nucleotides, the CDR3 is TGTGCCAGCAGCTTAGATGCGGGGCGCGAAAACACCTTC. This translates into CASSLDAGRENTF.